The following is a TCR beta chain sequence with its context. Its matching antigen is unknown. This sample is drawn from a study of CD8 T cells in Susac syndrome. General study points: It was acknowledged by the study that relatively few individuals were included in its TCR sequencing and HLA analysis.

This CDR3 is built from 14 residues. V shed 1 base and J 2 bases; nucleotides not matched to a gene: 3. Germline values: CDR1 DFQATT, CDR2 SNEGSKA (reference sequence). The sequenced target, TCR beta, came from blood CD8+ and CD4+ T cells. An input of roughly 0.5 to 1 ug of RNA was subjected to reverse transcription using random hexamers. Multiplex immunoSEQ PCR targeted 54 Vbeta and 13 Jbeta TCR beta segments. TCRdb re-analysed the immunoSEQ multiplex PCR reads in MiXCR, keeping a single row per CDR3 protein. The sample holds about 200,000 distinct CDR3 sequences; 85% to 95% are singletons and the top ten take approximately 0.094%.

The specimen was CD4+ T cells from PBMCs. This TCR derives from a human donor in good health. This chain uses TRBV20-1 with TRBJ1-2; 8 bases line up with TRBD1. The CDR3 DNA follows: TGCAGTGCTAGAGGGACAGGGTCGAACTATGGCTACACCTTC. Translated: CSARGTGSNYGYTF.